This note documents a single T cell receptor (beta chain) sequence. Those who participated ranged in age from roughly 18 to 90 years and resided in about 24 US areas. The data were obtained in a study of blood T cell repertoires in COVID-19. Overall study: Whether acute or convalescent, the COVID-19 samples came from the United States, Italy and Spain. T cells, B-cell-depleted T cells, or PBMCs provided the cDNA or gDNA that served as material.

V was trimmed by 5 bases and J by 5 bases, leaving 18 bases between them. The CDR3 is 15 residues long. Germline V gene sequence: CDR1 MNHEY, CDR2 SMNVEV (reference sequence). Original handling: Using reference gene primer amplification, nucleated cell counts were estimated. Sequenced by immunoSEQ multiplex PCR; TCRdb stores in-frame clones only, minus some. That table is the source of V, J and clone size, and D and trimming were worked out from the DNA. The sample holds around 380,000 clones, around 87% seen once. The sample taken for sequencing was PBMCs or T cells enriched from blood (not recorded which). V usage is TRBV27 and J usage is TRBJ1-2, with D perhaps TRBD1 (6 bases). The TCR originated in a young man who had recovered from COVID-19. CDR3 loop: CASSDYREGQYGYTF. Here the CDR3 DNA reads TGTGCCAGCAGTGATTACAGGGAGGGGCAATATGGCTACACCTTC.